This T cell receptor (beta chain) was documented in a study of blood T cells in healthy people across ages. For the second PCR, which ran for about 7 to 11 cycles, a sample-barcoded 5' primer and a J-beta primer mix were used. All samples yielded 2.5 million or more CDR3-containing paired-end reads. TCRdb reprocessed the 5' RACE reads via MiXCR and lists one record per CDR3 protein. The profile covers approximately 940,000 distinct CDR3 sequences, with approximately 49% appearing a single time and roughly 13% taken by the ten largest. The CDR3 is made up of 12 amino acids. Germline CDR1 SGHTA, CDR2 FQGNSA.

The clonotype originates from a man aged 30 to 45 in good health. This chain uses TRBV7-2 with TRBJ2-7; D unresolved. The DNA end is more similar to TRBJ2-5, so the J call may be wrong. What was sequenced was blood. The CDR3 here is CASSEMSETQYF. The CDR3 DNA follows: TGTGCCAGCAGCGAAATGAGTGAGACCCAGTACTTC.